This T cell receptor beta chain came from a study of T cells after posttransplantation cyclophosphamide. Controls had myeloablative marrow grafts with methotrexate and calcineurin inhibitor, sampled at 1 year. The assay was immunoSEQ multiplex PCR, and TCRdb's table has in-frame clones only and misses some. Of some 16,000 clones in the sample, 84% were seen once. Study conclusions and caveats: Blood and skin or GI T cell repertoires showed limited TRB overlap.

About this clone: Its target is unknown.

J lost 5 bases, V lost 5 bases, and 6 bases had no gene match. CDR1 SEHNR and CDR2 FQNEAQ come from the germline V gene (reference sequence). The CDR3 has 14 amino acids. Sequenced material: PBMCs, taken more than 350 days after allogeneic stem cell transplant with calcineurin inhibitor and methotrexate. The clonotype was recovered from a male patient aged 18 to 29 who received an allogeneic stem cell transplant from a related donor, was CMV-positive, and had no GVHD. The graft donor may be the source of some T cells. This chain connects TRBV7-9 to TRBJ2-3; 8 nucleotides align to TRBD1. This CDR3 is CASSPRGHIDTQYF. Here the CDR3 DNA reads TGTGCCAGCAGCCCCAGGGGGCATATAGATACGCAGTATTTT.